The clone carrying this T cell receptor beta chain came up a few times. The antigen remains unidentified. CD8+CD57+ cell expansion, shown by flow cytometry, had occurred in the patients selected for sequencing. No patient had been given any therapy when blood was sampled. This record comes from a study of CD8+CD57+ T cells in acquired aplastic anemia. Study details: Yields of DNA that came from sorted CD4+ and CD8+ cells averaged roughly 3 ug.

Deletions cut 6 bases from V and 4 bases from J, with 12 bases between. In germline, CDR1 is WSHSY, CDR2 SAAADI. The CDR3 sequence is 13 residues long. Notes on the study in general: Controls and patients did not differ significantly in CD8+ Simpson's diversity. Approximately 27 CD8+ CDR3 sequences occurred in both the patients and the controls.

The TCR beta profiling, which covered VDJ combination and CDR3 sequence, was carried out using genomic DNA as the template. In TCRdb, the reads were re-called with MiXCR into one record per CDR3 protein. The top ten clones hold under 1.5% of a sample with 300,000 or so distinct CDR3 sequences, 56% of them seen once. J is TRBJ2-5 and V is TRBV10-2, with a weak D call TRBD2 (6 bases). The sequenced sample was sorted CD4+, CD8+, or CD8+CD57+ T cells (not recorded which) from PBMCs. The TCR originated in a human donor with aplastic anemia. CDR3 in DNA: TGCGCCAGCAGGGGACTCGGCGGAGAGACCCAGTACTTC. Its protein product is CASRGLGGETQYF.